The entry below gives a single TCR beta chain sequence along with its context. These data originate in a study of shared clonotypes between healthy human individuals. As for the study in general: Each donor's CD8 memory used one plate, CD8 naive two, each CD4 subset three.

For sorted subsets, 200 ng DNA per replicate equaled roughly 30,000 T cell genomes. The method was immunoSEQ multiplex PCR; TCRdb's version includes in-frame clones alone and lacks a portion of them. The sample has over a million clones, around 78% seen once; the top ten hold roughly 0.65%. The sequence was collected from a man between 18 and 29 years old in good health. Some clones in this sample may be carry-over from other donors' samples. Sample: memory CD4+ T cells from PBMCs. The subset: CD45RA-negative fraction.

Here the CDR3 reads CASSHRGIGNEQFF. The CDR3 DNA reads TGTGCCAGCAGCCATCGCGGGATTGGCAATGAGCAGTTCTTC. J is TRBJ2-1 and V is TRBV4-2; D might be TRBD2 (6 bases). CDR1 and CDR2 (germline): LGHNA, YNFKEQ. This CDR3 region has 14 residues. Trimming removed 3 bases at V and 6 bases at J, with 12 bases between.